This TCR beta chain is from a study of identical twins. Per the germline V gene, CDR1 is SGHTA and CDR2 is FQGNSA. The germline V and J ends were trimmed by 2 bases and 7 bases, with 8 bases remaining between them. The CDR3 is made up of 12 amino acids. This clonotype was seen more than once but under ten times. TCRdb redid the calling of the 5' RACE reads with MiXCR, one entry per CDR3 protein. Among around 230,000 distinct CDR3 sequences, around 9.6% were seen once, and the ten largest hold around 5.1%. Sequencing was carried out using memory (CD45RO+) T cells sorted from blood. V gene TRBV7-2 combines with J gene TRBJ2-5; D is ambiguous. This TCR was sampled from a woman aged 18-29 years in good health. The CDR3 nucleotides read TGTGCCAGCAGCTTATTTCTGGGGACCCAGTACTTC. It translates to CASSLFLGTQYF.